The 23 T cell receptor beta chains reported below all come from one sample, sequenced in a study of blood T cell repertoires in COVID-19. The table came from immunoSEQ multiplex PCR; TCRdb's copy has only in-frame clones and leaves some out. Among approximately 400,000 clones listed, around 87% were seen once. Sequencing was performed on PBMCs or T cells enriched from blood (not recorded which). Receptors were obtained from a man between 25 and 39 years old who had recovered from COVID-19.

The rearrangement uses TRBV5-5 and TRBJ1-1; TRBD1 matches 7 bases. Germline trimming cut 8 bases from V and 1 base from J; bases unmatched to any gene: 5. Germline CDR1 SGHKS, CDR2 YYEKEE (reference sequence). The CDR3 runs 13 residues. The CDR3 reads CASLGTANTEAFF. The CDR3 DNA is TGTGCCAGTCTAGGGACAGCGAACACTGAAGCTTTCTTT.

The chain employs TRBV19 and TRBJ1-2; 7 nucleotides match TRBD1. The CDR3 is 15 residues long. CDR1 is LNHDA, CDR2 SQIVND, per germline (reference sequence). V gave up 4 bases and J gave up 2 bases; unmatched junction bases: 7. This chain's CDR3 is CASSRLMTGNYGYTF. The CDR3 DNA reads TGTGCCAGTAGTAGGTTGATGACAGGGAACTATGGCTACACCTTC.

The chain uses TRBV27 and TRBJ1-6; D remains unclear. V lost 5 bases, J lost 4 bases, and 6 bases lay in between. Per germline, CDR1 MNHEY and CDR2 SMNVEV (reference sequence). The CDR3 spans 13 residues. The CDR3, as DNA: TGTGCCAGCAGTCGGACTTATAATTCACCCCTCCACTTT. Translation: CASSRTYNSPLHF.

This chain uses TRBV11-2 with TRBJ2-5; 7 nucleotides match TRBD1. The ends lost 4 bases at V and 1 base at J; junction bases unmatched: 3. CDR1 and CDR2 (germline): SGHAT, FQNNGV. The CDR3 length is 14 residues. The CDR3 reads CASSSGTAQETQYF. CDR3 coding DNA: TGTGCCAGCAGCTCCGGGACAGCCCAAGAGACCCAGTACTTC. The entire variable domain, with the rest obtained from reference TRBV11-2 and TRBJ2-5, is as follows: EAGVAQSPRYKIIEKRQSVAFWCNPISGHATLYWYQQILGQGPKLLIQFQNNGVVDDSQLPKDRFSAERLKGVDSTLKIQPAKLEDSAVYLCASSSGTAQETQYFGPGTRLLVL.

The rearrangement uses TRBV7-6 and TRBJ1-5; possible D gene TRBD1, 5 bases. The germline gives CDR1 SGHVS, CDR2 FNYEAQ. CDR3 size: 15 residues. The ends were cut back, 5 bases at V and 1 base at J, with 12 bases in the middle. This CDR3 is CASSPEEGSNQPQHF. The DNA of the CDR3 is TGTGCCAGCAGCCCCGAGGAGGGGAGCAATCAGCCCCAGCATTTT.

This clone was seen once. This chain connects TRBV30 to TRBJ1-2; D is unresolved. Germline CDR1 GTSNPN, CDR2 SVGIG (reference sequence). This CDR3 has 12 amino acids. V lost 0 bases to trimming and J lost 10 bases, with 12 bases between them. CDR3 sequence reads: CAWSVLVRVYTF. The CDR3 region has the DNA TGTGCCTGGAGTGTTCTGGTCCGGGTCTACACCTTC.

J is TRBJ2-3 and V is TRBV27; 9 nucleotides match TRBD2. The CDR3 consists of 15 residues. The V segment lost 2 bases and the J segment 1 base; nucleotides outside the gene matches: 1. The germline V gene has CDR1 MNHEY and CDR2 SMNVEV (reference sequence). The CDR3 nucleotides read TGTGCCAGCAGTTTACAGCGGGGGGGCACAGATACGCAGTATTTT. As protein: CASSLQRGGTDTQYF.

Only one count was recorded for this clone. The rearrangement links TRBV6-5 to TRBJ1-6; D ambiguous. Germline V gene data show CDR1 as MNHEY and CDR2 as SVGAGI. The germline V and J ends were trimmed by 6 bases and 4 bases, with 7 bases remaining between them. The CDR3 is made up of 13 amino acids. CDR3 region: CASSGVYNSPLHF. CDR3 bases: TGTGCCAGCAGCGGGGTGTATAATTCACCCCTCCACTTT.

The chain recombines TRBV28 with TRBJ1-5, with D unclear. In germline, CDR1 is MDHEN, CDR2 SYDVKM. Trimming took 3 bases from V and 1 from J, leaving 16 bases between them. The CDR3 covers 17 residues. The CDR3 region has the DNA TGTGCCAGCAGTTTTTATAGGAGGGTAGGGAGCAATCAGCCCCAGCATTTT. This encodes CASSFYRRVGSNQPQHF.

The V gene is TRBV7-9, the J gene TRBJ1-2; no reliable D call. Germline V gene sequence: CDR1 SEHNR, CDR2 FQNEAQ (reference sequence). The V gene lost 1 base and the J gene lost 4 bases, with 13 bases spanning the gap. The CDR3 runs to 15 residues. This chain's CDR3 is CASSLGAAIAYGYTF. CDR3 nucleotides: TGTGCCAGCAGCTTAGGGGCAGCCATTGCCTATGGCTACACCTTC.

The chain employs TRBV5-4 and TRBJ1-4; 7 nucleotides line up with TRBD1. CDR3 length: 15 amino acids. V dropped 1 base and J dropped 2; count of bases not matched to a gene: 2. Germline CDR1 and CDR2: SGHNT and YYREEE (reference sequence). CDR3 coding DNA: TGTGCCAGCAGCTTGTTGGGACAGACTAATGAAAAACTGTTTTTT. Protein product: CASSLLGQTNEKLFF.

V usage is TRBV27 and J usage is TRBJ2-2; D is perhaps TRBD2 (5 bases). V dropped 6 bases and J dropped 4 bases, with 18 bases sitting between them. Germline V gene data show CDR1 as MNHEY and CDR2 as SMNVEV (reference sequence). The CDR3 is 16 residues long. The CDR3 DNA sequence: TGTGCCAGCAGGCTTCAAACCGGGAAGGGCACCGGGGAGCTGTTTTTT. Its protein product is CASRLQTGKGTGELFF.

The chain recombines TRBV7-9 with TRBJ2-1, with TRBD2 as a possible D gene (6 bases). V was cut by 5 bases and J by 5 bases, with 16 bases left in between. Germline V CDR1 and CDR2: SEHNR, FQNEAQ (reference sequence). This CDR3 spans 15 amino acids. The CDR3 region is CASSPAGGSHNEQFF. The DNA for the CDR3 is TGTGCCAGCAGCCCAGCTGGGGGGTCCCACAATGAGCAGTTCTTC.

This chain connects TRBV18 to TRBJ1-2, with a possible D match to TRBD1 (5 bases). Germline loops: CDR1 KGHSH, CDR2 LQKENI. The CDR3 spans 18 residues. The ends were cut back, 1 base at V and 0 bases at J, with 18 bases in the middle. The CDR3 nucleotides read TGTGCCAGCTCACCACGAGCGGGAACAGGAACTTCTAACTATGGCTACACCTTC. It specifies CASSPRAGTGTSNYGYTF.

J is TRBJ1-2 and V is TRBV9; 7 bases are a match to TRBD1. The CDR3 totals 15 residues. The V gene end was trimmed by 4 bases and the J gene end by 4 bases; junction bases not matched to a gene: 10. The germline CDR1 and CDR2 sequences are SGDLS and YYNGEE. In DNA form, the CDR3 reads TGTGCCAGCAGCTCAGGGGGTGCAGCCCTCTATGGCTACACCTTC. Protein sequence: CASSSGGAALYGYTF.

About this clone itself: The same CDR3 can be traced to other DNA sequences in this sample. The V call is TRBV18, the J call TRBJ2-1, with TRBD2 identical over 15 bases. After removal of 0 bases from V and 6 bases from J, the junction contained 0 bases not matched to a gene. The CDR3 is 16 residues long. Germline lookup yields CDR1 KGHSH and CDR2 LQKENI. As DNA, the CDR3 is TGTGCCAGCTCACCACCGGGACTAGCGGGGGGCAATGAGCAGTTCTTC. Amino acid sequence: CASSPPGLAGGNEQFF.

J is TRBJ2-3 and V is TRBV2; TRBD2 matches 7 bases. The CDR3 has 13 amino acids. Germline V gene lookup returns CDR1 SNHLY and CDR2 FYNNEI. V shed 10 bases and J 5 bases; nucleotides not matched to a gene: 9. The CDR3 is CATGTTKGDTQYF. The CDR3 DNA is TGTGCCACCGGGACTACAAAGGGAGATACGCAGTATTTT.

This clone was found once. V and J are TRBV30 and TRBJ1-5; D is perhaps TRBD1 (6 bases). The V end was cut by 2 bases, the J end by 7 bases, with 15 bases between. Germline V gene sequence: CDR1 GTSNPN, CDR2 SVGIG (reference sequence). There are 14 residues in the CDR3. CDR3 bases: TGTGCCTGGAGTTTTTTACAGGGAGAGCAGCCCCAGCATTTT. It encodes CAWSFLQGEQPQHF.

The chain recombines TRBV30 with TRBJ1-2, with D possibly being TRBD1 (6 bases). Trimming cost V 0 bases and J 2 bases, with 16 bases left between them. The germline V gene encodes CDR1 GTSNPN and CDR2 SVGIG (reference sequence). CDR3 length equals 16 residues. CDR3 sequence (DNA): TGTGCCTGGAGTGTAAAAGGGGCCACAGGGAACTATGGCTACACCTTC. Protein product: CAWSVKGATGNYGYTF.

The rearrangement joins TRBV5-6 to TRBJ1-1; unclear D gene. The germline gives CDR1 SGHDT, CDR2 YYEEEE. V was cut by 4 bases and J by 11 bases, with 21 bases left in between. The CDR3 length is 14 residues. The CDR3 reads CASSPKAVLLEAFF. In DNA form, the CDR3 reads TGTGCCAGCAGCCCTAAGGCAGTTCTCCTAGAGGCTTTCTTT.

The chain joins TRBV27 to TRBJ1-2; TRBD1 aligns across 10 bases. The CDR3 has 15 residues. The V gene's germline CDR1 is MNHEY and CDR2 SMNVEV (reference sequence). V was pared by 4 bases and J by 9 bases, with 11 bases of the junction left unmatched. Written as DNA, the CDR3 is TGTGCCAGCAGTTCCCGACAGGGGGCGTCGAAAAGCTACACCTTC. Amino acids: CASSSRQGASKSYTF.

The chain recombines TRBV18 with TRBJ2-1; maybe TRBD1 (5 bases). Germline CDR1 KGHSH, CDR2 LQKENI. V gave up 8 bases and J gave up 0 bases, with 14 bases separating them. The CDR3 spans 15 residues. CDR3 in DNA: TGTGCCAGCGCCCTACAGGCGATCTCCTACAATGAGCAGTTCTTC. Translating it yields CASALQAISYNEQFF.

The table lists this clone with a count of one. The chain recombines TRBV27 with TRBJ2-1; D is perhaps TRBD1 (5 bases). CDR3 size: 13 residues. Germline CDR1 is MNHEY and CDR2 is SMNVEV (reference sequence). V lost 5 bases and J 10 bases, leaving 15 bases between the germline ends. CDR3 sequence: CASSIIRDGEQFF. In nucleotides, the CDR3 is TGTGCCAGCAGTATAATCAGGGATGGAGAGCAGTTCTTC.